The 17 T cell receptor beta chains below were found in one sample sequenced in a study of T-cell reconstitution after alpha-beta-depleted transplantation in children. TCRbeta library preparation incorporated unique molecular identifiers. Using its own MiXCR run on the PCR reads, TCRdb lists one record per CDR3 protein. Of approximately 240,000 distinct CDR3 sequences in the sample, 9.7% were seen once. The sequencing here drew on PBMCs from the stem cell graft donor, taken from the stem cell graft. Receptor source: a human donor who donated a stem cell graft to a child with SCID.

This clonotype has a count of ten or more. The chain combines TRBV6-5 with TRBJ2-1; the D gene is possibly TRBD1 (5 bases). The CDR3 spans 16 residues. Germline CDR1 is MNHEY and CDR2 is SVGAGI. Trimming cost V 6 bases and J 10 bases, with 25 bases left between them. CDR3 DNA: TGTGCCAGCAGAGGTCTCGCCTCCTATGGGGCCTTAGAGCAGTTCTTC. This sequence encodes CASRGLASYGALEQFF.

This clonotype has ten or more counts. The V call is TRBV20-1, the J call TRBJ2-3; 16 bases map to TRBD2. The CDR3 is 17 amino acids. The V and J ends lost 6 bases and 4 bases, in that order; junction bases with no gene match: 10. The germline CDR1 and CDR2 sequences are DFQATT and SNEGSKA (reference sequence). The CDR3 DNA sequence: TGCAGTGCCTCGGGACTAGCGGGGGGGCCAAGGGCAGATACGCAGTATTTT. It translates to CSASGLAGGPRADTQYF.

The chain couples TRBV7-2 to TRBJ2-3; TRBD2 matches 8 bases. This CDR3 is 15 amino acids long. Germline V gene lookup returns CDR1 SGHTA and CDR2 FQGNSA. Germline trimming cut 5 bases from V and 4 bases from J; bases unmatched to any gene: 8. The CDR3 reads CASSRAVGGADTQYF. DNA of the CDR3: TGTGCCAGCAGCCGAGCGGTCGGGGGGGCAGATACGCAGTATTTT.

This clonotype was detected ten times or more. The V call is TRBV5-1, the J call TRBJ1-3; D call uncertain. Germline-derived CDR1 and CDR2 are SGHRS and YFSETQ. V lost 0 bases and J 0 bases, leaving 10 bases between the germline ends. The CDR3 extends over 16 amino acids. CDR3 region: CASSLGSVASGNTIYF. The CDR3 bases are TGCGCCAGCAGCTTGGGGTCTGTAGCCTCTGGAAACACCATATATTTT.

The chain employs TRBV18 and TRBJ2-7; perhaps TRBD2 as D (6 bases). Germline lookup yields CDR1 KGHSH and CDR2 LQKENI. CDR3 size: 17 residues. Trimming removed 2 bases from V and 0 bases from J, with 17 bases in between. CDR3 DNA: TGTGCCAGCTCACCAGTAATTCGGGGACTTAGCTCCTACGAGCAGTACTTC. It yields the protein CASSPVIRGLSSYEQYF. Drawing the rest from reference TRBV18 and TRBJ2-7, the complete variable domain is NAGVMQNPRHLVRRRGQEARLRCSPMKGHSHVYWYRQLPEEGLKFMVYLQKENIIDESGMPKERFSAEFPKEGPSILRIQQVVRGDSAAYFCASSPVIRGLSSYEQYFGPGTRLTVT.

This clonotype was seen repeatedly, ten times or more. V is TRBV9 and J is TRBJ1-4; the match to TRBD1 covers 9 bases. V gave up 4 bases and J gave up 8 bases; unmatched junction bases: 9. The CDR3 covers 15 residues. Germline V gene data show CDR1 as SGDLS and CDR2 as YYNGEE. As DNA, the CDR3 is TGTGCCAGCAGCCCCTGGACAGGGGAGGGCGAAAAACTGTTTTTT. Protein sequence: CASSPWTGEGEKLFF.

The table lists this clonotype with many counts. This rearrangement joins TRBV5-1 to TRBJ2-1; D possibly corresponds to TRBD2 (6 bases). The ends were cut back, 0 bases at V and 10 bases at J, with 17 bases in the middle. Germline values: CDR1 SGHRS, CDR2 YFSETQ. The length of the CDR3 is 15 residues. CDR3 residues: CASSLGGEWGGEQFF. CDR3 nucleotides: TGCGCCAGCAGCTTGGGGGGGGAATGGGGCGGCGAGCAGTTCTTC.

The rearrangement uses TRBV30 and TRBJ2-3, with D perhaps matching TRBD2 (5 bases). This CDR3 contains 14 residues. The germline V gene has CDR1 GTSNPN and CDR2 SVGIG (reference sequence). V was shortened by 4 bases and J by 2 bases, with 13 bases between the two germline ends. The CDR3 here is CAWKRRGYTDTQYF. The CDR3 nucleotides read TGTGCCTGGAAACGCCGGGGATACACAGATACGCAGTATTTT. The full variable domain, rest sourced from reference TRBV30 and TRBJ2-3, is SQTIHQWPATLVQPVGSPLSLECTVEGTSNPNLYWYRQAAGRGLQLLFYSVGIGQISSEVPQNLSASRPQDRQFILSSKKLLLSDSGFYLCAWKRRGYTDTQYFGPGTRLTVL.

This clonotype came up many times. The chain is built from TRBV7-2 and TRBJ1-2; D is unclear. In germline, CDR1 is SGHTA, CDR2 FQGNSA. The CDR3 spans 13 residues. In DNA form, the CDR3 reads TGTGTCACTGAAGGGAAGCCCTACTATGGCTACACCTTC. This codes for CVTEGKPYYGYTF. Supplemented by reference TRBV7-2 and TRBJ1-2, the full variable domain reads GAGVSQSPSNKVTEKGKDVELRCDPISGHTALYWYRQSLGQGLEFLIYFQGNSAPDKSGLPSDRFSAERTGGSVSTLTIQRTQQEDSAVYLCVTEGKPYYGYTFGSGTRLTVV.

There are many counts of this clonotype. V is TRBV25-1 and J is TRBJ2-5; the D gene is possibly TRBD2 (7 bases). Germline V gene data show CDR1 as MGHDK and CDR2 as SYGVNS. V was clipped by 4 bases and J by 4 bases, with 16 bases between them. The CDR3 length is 15 residues. In DNA form, the CDR3 reads TGTGCCAGCAGTGTCGGGCTAGGGGGGGGAGAGACCCAGTACTTC. Protein product: CASSVGLGGGETQYF.

This clonotype was detected many times. The V call is TRBV12-3 or TRBV12-4, the J call TRBJ2-2; D is possibly TRBD2 (6 bases). V lost 2 bases to trimming and J lost 3 bases, with 7 bases between them. The length of the CDR3 is 14 residues. The CDR3 nucleotides are TGTGCCAGCAGTTTAAGGGAGGACACCGGGGAGCTGTTTTTT. Translating gives CASSLREDTGELFF.

This clonotype was observed at least ten times. The chain couples TRBV16 to TRBJ2-7; 10 bases are shared with TRBD2. CDR1 and CDR2 from the germline V gene are KGHSY and FQNENV. Trimming at V came to 4 bases and at J to 3 bases, leaving 6 bases not matched to a gene. This CDR3 has 15 residues. The CDR3 spells CASSRAASGGYEQYF. In DNA, the CDR3 is TGTGCCAGCAGCCGAGCTGCTAGCGGGGGCTACGAGCAGTACTTC.

This clonotype was seen at least ten times. The V gene is TRBV5-6, the J gene TRBJ2-2, with D perhaps matching TRBD1 (6 bases). V was shortened by 0 bases and J by 6 bases, with 12 bases between the two germline ends. Germline loops: CDR1 SGHDT, CDR2 YYEEEE. This CDR3 has 15 amino acids. For the CDR3, the DNA is TGTGCCAGCAGCTTGGGAGGGGGACCTTCCGGGGAGCTGTTTTTT. Amino acid sequence: CASSLGGGPSGELFF.

As regards this clonotype: This likely comes from a read error, as the CDR3 has no conserved phenylalanine or tryptophan at its end. The chain couples TRBV6-1 to TRBJ2-7; D might be TRBD1 or TRBD2, each matching 5 bases. The V gene lost 4 bases and the J gene lost 0 bases, with 13 bases spanning the gap. The V gene's germline CDR1 is MNHNS and CDR2 SASEGT. The CDR3 contains 15 residues. This chain's CDR3 is CASSARDPSSYEQYI. CDR3 in DNA: TGTGCCAGCAGTGCTCGGGACCCGAGCTCCTACGAGCAGTACATC.

Ten or more counts support this clonotype. The chain employs TRBV7-8 and TRBJ2-1; TRBD1 agrees at 8 bases. Germline loops: CDR1 SGHVS, CDR2 FQNEAQ. The CDR3 is 15 residues long. J gave up 6 bases and V 5 bases, and 9 bases lay outside the gene matches. CDR3 coding DNA: TGTGCCAGCAGCATGGACCGGGACAGGCCCAATGAGCAGTTCTTC. It encodes CASSMDRDRPNEQFF.

This clonotype was recorded at least ten times. The junction departs from the called germline gene at one end, perhaps through a read error. The V call is TRBV25-1, the J call TRBJ2-5; D gene uncertain. Germline V CDR1 and CDR2: MGHDK, SYGVNS. The CDR3 has 14 residues. The chain's CDR3 is CASSWDRETVNLNF. The DNA of the CDR3 is TGTGCCAGTAGTTGGGATAGGGAAACGGTAAACCTAAACTTC.

This clonotype was seen only a few times. The CDR3 DNA is TGTGCCAGCAGCTCAACCGCCCGCTACAGTAACTCCTACGAGCAGTACTTC. Translated: CASSSTARYSNSYEQYF. The chain has TRBV7-9 and TRBJ2-7; no clear D gene. CDR3 size: 17 residues. Germline V gives CDR1 SEHNR, CDR2 FQNEAQ (reference sequence). V lost 4 bases to trimming and J lost 0 bases, with 19 bases between them.